This TCR beta chain is from a study of T cells in tuberculosis. General observations from the study: T cells binding CD1B-GMM tetramer weakly possibly escaped the sort.

Thawed, overnight-rested PBMC were stained with GMM-loaded CD1B tetramer, viability dye and anti-CD3, then sorted. CD1B tetramers were loaded with Rhodococcus equi-derived C32 glucose monomycolate. PBMC for tetramer sorting were first depleted of CD14-expressing monocytes. Approximately 100,000 tetramer-negative cells were sorted from each donor. Sequencing of TCR-alpha and TCR-beta chains was unpaired. Generated by immunoSEQ multiplex PCR, the TCRdb table keeps only in-frame clones and is missing some. The sample contains approximately 88,000 clones, approximately 91% of which appear only once. The germline V gene has CDR1 SGDLS and CDR2 YYNGEE. The J segment lost 5 bases and the V segment lost 7 bases, leaving 16 bases of the junction unmatched. The CDR3 consists of 16 residues.

The sequence was obtained from an adult woman with latent tuberculosis. Sequencing was done on a sample of CD1b-GMM tetramer-negative cells sorted from PBMCs. The V gene is TRBV9, the J gene TRBJ1-1; 8 nucleotides match TRBD1. DNA of the CDR3: TGTGCCAGCTTGCAACAGGGAGACAGGGGCGGAACTGAAGCTTTCTTT. Amino acids: CASLQQGDRGGTEAFF.